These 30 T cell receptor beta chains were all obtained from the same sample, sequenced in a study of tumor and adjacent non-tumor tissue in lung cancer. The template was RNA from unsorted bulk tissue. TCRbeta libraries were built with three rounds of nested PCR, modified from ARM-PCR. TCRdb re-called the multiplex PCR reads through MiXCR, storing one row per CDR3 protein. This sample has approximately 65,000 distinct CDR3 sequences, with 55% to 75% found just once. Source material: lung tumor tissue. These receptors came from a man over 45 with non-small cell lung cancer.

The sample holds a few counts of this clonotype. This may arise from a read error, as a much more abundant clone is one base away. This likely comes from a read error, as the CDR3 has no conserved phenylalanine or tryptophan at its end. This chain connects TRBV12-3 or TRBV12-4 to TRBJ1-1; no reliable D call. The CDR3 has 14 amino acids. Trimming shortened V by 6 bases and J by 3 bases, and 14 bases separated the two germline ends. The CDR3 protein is CASRLSEEDTEAFS. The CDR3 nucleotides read TGTGCCAGCAGACTCTCGGAGGAGGACACTGAAGCTTTCTCT.

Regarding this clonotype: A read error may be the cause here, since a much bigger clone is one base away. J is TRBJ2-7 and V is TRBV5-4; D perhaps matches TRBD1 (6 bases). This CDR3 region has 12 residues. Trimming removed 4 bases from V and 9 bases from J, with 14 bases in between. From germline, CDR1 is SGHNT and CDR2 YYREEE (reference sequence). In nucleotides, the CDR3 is TGTGCCAGCAGCCGGACAGAAAACGGGCAGTACTTC. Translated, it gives CASSRTENGQYF.

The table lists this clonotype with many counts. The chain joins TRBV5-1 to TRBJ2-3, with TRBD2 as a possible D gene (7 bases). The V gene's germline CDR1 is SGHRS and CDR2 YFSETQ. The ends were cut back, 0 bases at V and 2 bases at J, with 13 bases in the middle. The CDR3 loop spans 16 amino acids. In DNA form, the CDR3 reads TGCGCCAGCAGCTTGGATCCGGGGGGCCTCACAGATACGCAGTATTTT. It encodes CASSLDPGGLTDTQYF.

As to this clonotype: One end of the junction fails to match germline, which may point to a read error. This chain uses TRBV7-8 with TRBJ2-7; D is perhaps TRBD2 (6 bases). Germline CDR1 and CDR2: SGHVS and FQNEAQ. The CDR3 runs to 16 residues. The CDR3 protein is CVSSRSMRLVTYEQYF. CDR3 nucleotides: TGTGTCAGCAGCCGATCGATGAGACTAGTCACCTACGAGCAGTACTTC.

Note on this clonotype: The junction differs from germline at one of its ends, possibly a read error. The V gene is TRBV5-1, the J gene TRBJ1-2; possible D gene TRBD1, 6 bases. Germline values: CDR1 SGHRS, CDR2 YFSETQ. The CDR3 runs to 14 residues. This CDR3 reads CASSLVAGVYGYTF. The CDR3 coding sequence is TGCGCCAGCAGCTTGGTTGCAGGGGTATATGGCTATACCTTC.

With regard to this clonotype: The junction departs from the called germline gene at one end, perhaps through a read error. The CDR3 nucleotides read TGTGCCAGCAGCCTGAGGGATGGCAATCAGTCCCAGCATTTT. Translated, it gives CASSLRDGNQSQHF. The chain links TRBV5-5 to TRBJ1-5; D gene uncertain. In germline, CDR1 is SGHKS, CDR2 YYEKEE (reference sequence). CDR3 length: 14 residues.

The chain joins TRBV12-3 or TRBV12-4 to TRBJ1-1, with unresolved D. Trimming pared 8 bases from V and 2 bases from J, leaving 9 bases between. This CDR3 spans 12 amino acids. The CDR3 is CASRMINTEAFF. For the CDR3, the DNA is TGTGCCAGCCGCATGATAAACACTGAAGCTTTCTTT.

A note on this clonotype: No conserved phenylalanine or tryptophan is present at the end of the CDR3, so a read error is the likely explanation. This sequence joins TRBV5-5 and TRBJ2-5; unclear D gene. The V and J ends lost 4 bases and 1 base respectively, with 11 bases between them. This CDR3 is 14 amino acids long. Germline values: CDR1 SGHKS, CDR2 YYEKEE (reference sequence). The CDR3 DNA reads TGTGCCAGCAGCGTTGAATGGGCCCAAGAGACCCAGTACCTC. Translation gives CASSVEWAQETQYL.

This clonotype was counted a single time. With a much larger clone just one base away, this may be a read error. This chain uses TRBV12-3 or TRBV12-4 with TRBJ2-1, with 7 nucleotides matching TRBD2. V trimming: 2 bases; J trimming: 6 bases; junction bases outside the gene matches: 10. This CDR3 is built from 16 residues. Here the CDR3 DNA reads TGTGCCAGCAGTTTAATGGTGGGAGGGGCCTGCAATGAGCAGTTCTTC. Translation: CASSLMVGGACNEQFF.

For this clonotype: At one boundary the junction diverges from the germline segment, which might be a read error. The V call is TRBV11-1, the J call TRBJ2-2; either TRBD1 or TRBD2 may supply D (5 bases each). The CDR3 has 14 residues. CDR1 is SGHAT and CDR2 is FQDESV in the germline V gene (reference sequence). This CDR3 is CAISFQGRPGELLF. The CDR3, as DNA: TGTGCCATTAGTTTTCAGGGTCGGCCCGGGGAGCTGTTATTT.

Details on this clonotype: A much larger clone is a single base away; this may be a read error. The CDR3 region has the DNA TGTGCCATCAGTGAGTCGGTGCCCTACGATCAGTACTTC. Protein: CAISESVPYDQYF. This chain connects TRBV10-3 to TRBJ2-7; D is uncertain. The germline CDR1 and CDR2 sequences are ENHRY and SYGVKD. The CDR3 is 13 amino acids.

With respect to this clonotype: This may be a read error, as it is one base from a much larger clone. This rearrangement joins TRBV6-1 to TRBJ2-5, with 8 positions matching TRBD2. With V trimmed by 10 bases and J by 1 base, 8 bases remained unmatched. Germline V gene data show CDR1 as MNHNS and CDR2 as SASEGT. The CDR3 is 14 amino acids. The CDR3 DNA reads TGTGCCAACAGGGCAGGACTAGCCCAAGAGACCCAGTACTTC. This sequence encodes CANRAGLAQETQYF.

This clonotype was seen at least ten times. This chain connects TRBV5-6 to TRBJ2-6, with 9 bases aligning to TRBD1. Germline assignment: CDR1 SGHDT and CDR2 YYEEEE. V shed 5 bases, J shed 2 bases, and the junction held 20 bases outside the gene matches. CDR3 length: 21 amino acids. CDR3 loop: CASSHRLSDRGYYAGANVLTF. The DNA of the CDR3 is TGTGCCAGCAGTCACCGTCTTTCGGACAGGGGATATTATGCTGGGGCCAACGTCCTGACTTTC.

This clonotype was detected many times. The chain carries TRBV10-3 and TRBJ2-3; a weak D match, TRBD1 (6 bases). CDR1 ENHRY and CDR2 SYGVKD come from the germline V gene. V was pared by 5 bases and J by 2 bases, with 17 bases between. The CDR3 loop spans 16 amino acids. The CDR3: CAISLSGRGDTDTQYF. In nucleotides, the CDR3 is TGTGCCATCAGTCTATCAGGCAGGGGAGACACAGATACGCAGTATTTT.

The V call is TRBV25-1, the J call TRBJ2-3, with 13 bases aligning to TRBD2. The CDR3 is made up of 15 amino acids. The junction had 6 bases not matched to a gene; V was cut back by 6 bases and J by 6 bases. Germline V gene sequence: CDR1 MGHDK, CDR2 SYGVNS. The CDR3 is CASRPTSGRIDTQYF. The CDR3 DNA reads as TGTGCCAGCAGACCGACTAGCGGGAGGATTGATACGCAGTATTTT.

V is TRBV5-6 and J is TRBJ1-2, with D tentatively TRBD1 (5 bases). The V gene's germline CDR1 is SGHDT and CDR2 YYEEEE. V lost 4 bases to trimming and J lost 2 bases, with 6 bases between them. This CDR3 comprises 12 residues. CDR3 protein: CASSGGNYGYTF. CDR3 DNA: TGTGCCAGCAGCGGGGGGAACTATGGCTACACCTTC.

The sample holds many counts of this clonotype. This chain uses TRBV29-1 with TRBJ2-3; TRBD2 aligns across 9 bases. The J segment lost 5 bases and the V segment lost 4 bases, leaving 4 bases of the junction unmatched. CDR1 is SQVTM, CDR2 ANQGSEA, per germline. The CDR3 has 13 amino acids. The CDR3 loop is CSVASGDKDTQYF. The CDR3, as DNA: TGCAGCGTTGCTAGCGGGGACAAAGATACGCAGTATTTT.

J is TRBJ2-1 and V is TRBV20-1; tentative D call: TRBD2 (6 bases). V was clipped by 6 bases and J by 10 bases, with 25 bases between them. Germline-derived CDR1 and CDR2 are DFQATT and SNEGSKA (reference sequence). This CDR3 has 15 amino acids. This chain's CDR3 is CSAAGWLGRPGEQFF. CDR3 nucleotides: TGCAGTGCCGCGGGGTGGCTAGGGCGCCCGGGGGAGCAGTTCTTC.

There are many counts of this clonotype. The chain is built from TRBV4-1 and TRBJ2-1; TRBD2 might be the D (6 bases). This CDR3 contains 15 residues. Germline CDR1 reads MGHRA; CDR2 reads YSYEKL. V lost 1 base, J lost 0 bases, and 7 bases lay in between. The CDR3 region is CASSQVGSSYNEQFF. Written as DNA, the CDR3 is TGCGCCAGCAGCCAAGTCGGGAGCTCCTACAATGAGCAGTTCTTC.

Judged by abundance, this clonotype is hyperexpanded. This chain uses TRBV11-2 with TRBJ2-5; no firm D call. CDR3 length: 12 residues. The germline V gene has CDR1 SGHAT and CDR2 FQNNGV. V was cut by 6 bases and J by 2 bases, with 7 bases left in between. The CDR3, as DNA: TGTGCCAGCAGGGAGAATCAAGAGACCCAGTACTTC. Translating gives CASRENQETQYF.

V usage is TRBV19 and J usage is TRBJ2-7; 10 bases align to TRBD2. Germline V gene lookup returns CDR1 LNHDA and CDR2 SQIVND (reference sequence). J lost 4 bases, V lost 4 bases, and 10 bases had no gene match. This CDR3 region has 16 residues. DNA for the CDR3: TGTGCCAGTAGTACCGACGAAGCGGGAGGGCCTTACGAGCAGTACTTC. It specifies CASSTDEAGGPYEQYF.

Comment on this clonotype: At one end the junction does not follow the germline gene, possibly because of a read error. CDR3 loop: CSVESDYSEQHF. The CDR3 DNA reads as TGCAGCGTTGAAAGTGACTATAGCGAGCAGCACTTC. The chain couples TRBV29-1 to TRBJ2-7; D possibly corresponds to TRBD2 (5 bases). From germline, CDR1 is SQVTM and CDR2 ANQGSEA. This CDR3 is built from 12 residues.

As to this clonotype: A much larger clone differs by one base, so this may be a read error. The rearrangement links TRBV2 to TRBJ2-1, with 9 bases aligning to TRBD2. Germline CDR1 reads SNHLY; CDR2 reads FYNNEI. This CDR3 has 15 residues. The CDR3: CASSEAASGMAEQIF. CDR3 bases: TGTGCCAGCAGTGAAGCGGCTAGCGGGATGGCTGAGCAGATCTTC.

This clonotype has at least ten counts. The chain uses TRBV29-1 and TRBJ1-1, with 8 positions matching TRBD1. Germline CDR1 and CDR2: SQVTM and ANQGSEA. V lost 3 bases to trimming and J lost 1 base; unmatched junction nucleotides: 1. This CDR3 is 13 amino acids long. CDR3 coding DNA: TGCAGCGTTGAGGGACAGGCGAACACTGAAGCTTTCTTT. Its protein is CSVEGQANTEAFF.

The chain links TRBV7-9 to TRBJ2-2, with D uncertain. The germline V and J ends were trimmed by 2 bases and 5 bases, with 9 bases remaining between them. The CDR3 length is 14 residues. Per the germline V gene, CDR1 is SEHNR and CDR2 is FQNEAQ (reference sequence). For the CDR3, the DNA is TGTGCCAGCAGCTTATTTACAGCAACCGGGGAGCTGTTTTTT. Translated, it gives CASSLFTATGELFF.

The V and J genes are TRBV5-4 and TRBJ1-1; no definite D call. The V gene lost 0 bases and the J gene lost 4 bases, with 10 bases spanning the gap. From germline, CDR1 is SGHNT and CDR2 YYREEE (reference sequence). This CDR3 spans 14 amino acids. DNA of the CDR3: TGTGCCAGCAGCTTGGGAGTGGTGGTCACTGAAGCTTTCTTT. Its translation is CASSLGVVVTEAFF.

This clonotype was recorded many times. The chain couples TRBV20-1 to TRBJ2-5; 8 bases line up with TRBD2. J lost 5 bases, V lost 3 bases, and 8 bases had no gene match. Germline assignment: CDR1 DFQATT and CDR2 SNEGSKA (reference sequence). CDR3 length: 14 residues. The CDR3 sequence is CSASGRALGETQYF. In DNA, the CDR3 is TGCAGTGCTAGCGGGAGGGCCCTCGGGGAGACCCAGTACTTC.

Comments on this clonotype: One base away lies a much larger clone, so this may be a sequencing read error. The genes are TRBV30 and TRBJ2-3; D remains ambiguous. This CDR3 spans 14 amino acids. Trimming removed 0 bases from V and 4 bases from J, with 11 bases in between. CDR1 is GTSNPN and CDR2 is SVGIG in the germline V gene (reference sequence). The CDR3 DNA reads TGTGCCTGGAGTGTAAATCAGCTAGCAGATACGCAGTATTTT. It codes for CAWSVNQLADTQYF. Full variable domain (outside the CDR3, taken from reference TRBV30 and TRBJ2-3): SQTIHQWPATLVQPVGSPLSLECTVEGTSNPNLYWYRQAAGRGLQLLFYSVGIGQISSEVPQNLSASRPQDRQFILSSKKLLLSDSGFYLCAWSVNQLADTQYFGPGTRLTVL.

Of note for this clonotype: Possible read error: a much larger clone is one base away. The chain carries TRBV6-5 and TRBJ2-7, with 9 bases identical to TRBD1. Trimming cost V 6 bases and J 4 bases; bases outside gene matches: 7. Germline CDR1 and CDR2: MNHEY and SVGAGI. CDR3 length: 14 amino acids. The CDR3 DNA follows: TGTGCCAGCAGCACCGGGACAGGGCGGTACGAGCAGTACTTC. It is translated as CASSTGTGRYEQYF.

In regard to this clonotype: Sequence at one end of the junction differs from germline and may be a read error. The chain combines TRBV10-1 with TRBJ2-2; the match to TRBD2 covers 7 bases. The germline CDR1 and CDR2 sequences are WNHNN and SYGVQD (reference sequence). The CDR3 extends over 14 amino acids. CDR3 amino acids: CASRATSLTGEPFF. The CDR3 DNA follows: TGCGCCAGCAGGGCGACTAGCCTCACCGGGGAGCCGTTTTTT.